This is a list of T cell receptor beta chains from one sample in a study of OX40 agonist ivuxolimab in advanced cancers. Sequenced by immunoSEQ multiplex PCR; TCRdb stores in-frame clones only, minus some. The sample has tens of thousands of clones, 86% seen once; the top ten hold around 6.3%. The sample consisted of CD4+ or CD8+ T cells sorted from blood, taken in a trial of the OX40 agonist ivuxolimab. These receptors all come from an adult with an advanced solid tumor such as melanoma, head and neck, liver or kidney cancer. The CDR3 runs from the conserved cysteine through the conserved F or W. The D gene is left open where the match is weak. Clone size appears in some rows only: once, few, many, or a class for an expanded clone.

>TRBV6-1|TRBD1|.|TRBJ1-4
TGTGCCAGCAGTCCGACAGGGACAACTAATGAAAAACTGTTTTTT
CASSPTGTTNEKLFF
>TRBV18|.|.|TRBJ2-4
TGTGCCAGCTCACCCGCCCCCCGGACAGAAGTTGTTAAAAACATTCAGTACTTC
CASSPAPRTEVVKNIQYF
>TRBV4-2|.|.|TRBJ2-1
TGTGCCAGCAGCCAAGATCGGTGGGGTGACAATGAGCAGTTCTTC
CASSQDRWGDNEQFF
>TRBV2|.|.|TRBJ2-3
TGTGCCAGCAGTGAGCAGTCAGATACGCAGTATTTT
CASSEQSDTQYF
>TRBV5-1|TRBD2|.|TRBJ2-1
TGCGCCAGCAGCCACAGGACTAGCGGGACTGGTGAGCAGTTCTTC
CASSHRTSGTGEQFF
>TRBV27|TRBD1|once|TRBJ1-2
TGTGCCAGCAGTTCCGGACAGGAGGTCTATGGCTACACCTTC
CASSSGQEVYGYTF
>TRBV5-4|.|.|TRBJ1-1
TGTGCCAGCAGCTTTGGCCTCGTCGGAGCTTTCTTT
CASSFGLVGAFF
>TRBV4-1|.|.|TRBJ1-4
TGCGCCAGCAGCCAAGCAGACCGGGCCCTTGAAAAACTGTTTTTT
CASSQADRALEKLFF
>TRBV13|.|.|TRBJ1-2
TGTGCCAGCAGCTTAAGCAGGGAACAGTGGGACTATGGCTACACCTTC
CASSLSREQWDYGYTF
>TRBV9|.|.|TRBJ2-2
TGTGCCAGCACCGCAGAGAACACCGGGGAGCTGTTTTTT
CASTAENTGELFF
>TRBV11-2|TRBD2|.|TRBJ2-7
TGTGCCAGCAGCTTCGCCCCTTGGCGGGGGGGCGACGAGCAGTACTTC
CASSFAPWRGGDEQYF
>TRBV5-1|.|.|TRBJ2-5
TGCGCCAGCAGCAGGAGCCAAGAGACCCAGTACTTC
CASSRSQETQYF
>TRBV14|.|.|TRBJ1-1
TGTGCCAGCAGCCAAACGCTCAACACTGAAGCTTTCTTT
CASSQTLNTEAFF
>TRBV2|TRBD1|.|TRBJ1-1
TGTGCCAGCAGGGCCTCTGACAGGGGGCTCACTGAAGCTTTCTTT
CASRASDRGLTEAFF
>TRBV30|.|.|TRBJ2-7
TGTGCCTGGAGTGTATCGGGATCCGCAAATATCTACGAGCAGTACTTC
CAWSVSGSANIYEQYF
>TRBV28|TRBD2|.|TRBJ2-7
TGTGCCAGCGCAACTCCGGGGACTAGCGGGAGGTACGAGCAGTACTTC
CASATPGTSGRYEQYF
>TRBV2|TRBD2|.|TRBJ2-2
TGTGCCAGCACCGGTAGGAGCGGGGGCCCCGGGGAGCTGTTTTTT
CASTGRSGGPGELFF
>TRBV11-3|TRBD1|once|TRBJ2-2
TGTGCCAGCAGCCTTATACAGGGGGCTGGGGCCGGGGAGCTGTTTTTT
CASSLIQGAGAGELFF
>TRBV30|.|.|TRBJ1-5
TGTGCCTGGAGTGTTGGGGCCCGCAATCAGCCCCAGCATTTT
CAWSVGARNQPQHF
>TRBV4-1|.|.|TRBJ2-7
TGCGCCAGCAGCCAAGGTGTCGGGGGAATTTACGAGCAGTACTTC
CASSQGVGGIYEQYF
>TRBV11-2|.|once|TRBJ2-5
TGTGCCAGCAGCTTGTCCAAGGGAGAGACCCAGTACTTC
CASSLSKGETQYF
>TRBV9|.|.|TRBJ2-5
TGTGCCAGCAGCGCCAGAGGAGAGACTCGGGGGACCCAGTACTTC
CASSARGETRGTQYF
>TRBV18|TRBD1|.|TRBJ1-2
TGTGCCAGCTCACTTGGGCCGGGACAGGGTTACTATGGCTACACCTTC
CASSLGPGQGYYGYTF
>TRBV7-2|.|once|TRBJ1-3
TGTGCCAGCAGCCAATTACCCCTTGTCGGAAACACCATATATTTT
CASSQLPLVGNTIYF
>TRBV19|.|.|TRBJ1-5
TGTGCCAGTAGTACGGTCCAACGCAATCAGCCCCAGCATTTT
CASSTVQRNQPQHF
>TRBV10-3|TRBD2|.|TRBJ2-7
TGTGCCATCAGTGAGTCTAGCGGGAGGGGTGAGCAGTACTTC
CAISESSGRGEQYF
>TRBV9|TRBD2|.|TRBJ2-7
TGTGCCAGCAGCACCTCGCGGGAGTCACCTTCCTACGAGCAGTACTTC
CASSTSRESPSYEQYF
>TRBV6-1|.|.|TRBJ1-4
TGTGCCAGCGACAAAACGACAGCTGGGAATGAAAAACTGTTTTTT
CASDKTTAGNEKLFF
>TRBV19|TRBD1|.|TRBJ1-2
TGTGCCAGTCTCGACAGGGGCGGGTATGGCTACACCTTC
CASLDRGGYGYTF
>TRBV7-2|.|few|TRBJ1-5
TGTGCCAGCAGCGCGAACCAAGCAGGGAACGCTCAGCCCCAGCATTTT
CASSANQAGNAQPQHF
>TRBV2|.|.|TRBJ2-5
TGTGCCAGCAGCACTTGGACGGTGGTTAGGGAGACCCAGTACTTC
CASSTWTVVRETQYF
>TRBV5-1|.|.|TRBJ1-2
TGCGCCAGCAGCCCATCATGGGGGGCCGATGGCTACACCTTC
CASSPSWGADGYTF
>TRBV9|TRBD1|.|TRBJ2-7
TGTGCCAGCAGCGTATCCGGGACAGCCTACGAGCAGTACTTC
CASSVSGTAYEQYF
>TRBV27|.|.|TRBJ2-1
TGTGCCAGCAGTTCCCGGGTTGGAGCCGGCGATTACAATGAGCAGTTCTTC
CASSSRVGAGDYNEQFF
>TRBV6-1|.|.|TRBJ1-4
TGTGCCAGCGGTAAGGGGTCCACTAATGAAAAACTGTTTTTT
CASGKGSTNEKLFF
>TRBV2|.|.|TRBJ1-1
TGTGCCAGCCGGGCGGGGGAAGTTACTGAAGCTTTCTTT
CASRAGEVTEAFF
>TRBV5-1|.|.|TRBJ2-5
TGCGCCAGCCGCTTTAGTTCCTTTCAAGAGACCCAGTACTTC
CASRFSSFQETQYF
>TRBV10-1|TRBD2|.|TRBJ2-2
TGCGCCAGCAGTGATACGGGGGGAAACACCGGGGAGCTGTTTTTT
CASSDTGGNTGELFF
>TRBV6-5|.|.|TRBJ1-3
TGTGCCAGCAGTTACAGGGTTGATACATCTGGAAACACCATATATTTT
CASSYRVDTSGNTIYF
>TRBV5-1|.|once|TRBJ1-1
TGCGCCAGCAGCTTGAATGGTGACAGAAACACTGAAGCTTTCTTT
CASSLNGDRNTEAFF
>TRBV7-9|.|.|TRBJ2-1
TGTGCCAGCCCCAACGGGTTTGAGCAGTTCTTC
CASPNGFEQFF
>TRBV7-7|.|once|TRBJ2-7
TGTGCTAGCAGCTTAGGCCCCGGAGGAGACTACGAGCAGTACTTC
CASSLGPGGDYEQYF
>TRBV18|.|.|TRBJ1-1
TGTGCCAGCTCATCACAGGGTGAAGCTTTCTTT
CASSSQGEAFF
>TRBV19|TRBD1|.|TRBJ1-2
TGTGCCAGTACTCCGACAGGGTCTGGCTATGGCTACACCTTC
CASTPTGSGYGYTF
>TRBV5-1|.|.|TRBJ1-1
TGCGCCAGCAGCCGTATGGGACAACTGAACACTGAAGCTTTCTTT
CASSRMGQLNTEAFF
>TRBV30|.|.|TRBJ1-5
TGTGCCTGGAGTTTCCCTGGCCAGCCCCAGCATTTT
CAWSFPGQPQHF
>TRBV11-2|TRBD2|.|TRBJ2-1
TGTGCCAGCAGCCCCCGACTAGCGGGGATTTACAATGAGCAGTTCTTC
CASSPRLAGIYNEQFF
>TRBV11-2|.|.|TRBJ1-4
TGTGCCAGCAGCTTAGAGGGGTCCCAACTTGGCGAAAAACTGTTTTTT
CASSLEGSQLGEKLFF
>TRBV11-2|TRBD1|.|TRBJ2-1
TGTGCCAGCAGTCGGACAGGGTCCTACAATGAGCAGTTCTTC
CASSRTGSYNEQFF
>TRBV9|TRBD2|once|TRBJ2-1
TGTGCCAGCAGCACACGGGGGGGCCCGGGGAATGAGCAGTTCTTC
CASSTRGGPGNEQFF
>TRBV7-2|.|.|TRBJ1-1
TGTGCCAGCAGGTCTCACAGGGCCGCGGGCACTGAAGCTTTCTTT
CASRSHRAAGTEAFF
>TRBV27|TRBD1|few|TRBJ2-5
TGTGCCAGCAGTTTAAGTGGCAGGGGGTGGGAGACCCAGTACTTC
CASSLSGRGWETQYF